Shown below are 5 T cell receptor beta chains from a single sample sequenced in a study of T cell responses to AZD1222 COVID-19 vaccine. The method was immunoSEQ multiplex PCR; TCRdb's version includes in-frame clones alone and lacks a portion of them. The data hold tens of thousands of clones, with roughly 80% observed a single time. Sequencing used peripheral blood, obtained 28 days after the second AZD1222 dose. The receptors derive from an adult who received the AZD1222 COVID-19 vaccine.

V and J are TRBV6-6 and TRBJ1-2, with a weak D call TRBD1 (5 bases). The CDR3 loop spans 16 amino acids. Between the trimmed V and J ends, which lost 2 bases and 4 bases, there was a span of 17 bases. Germline CDR1 reads MNHNY; CDR2 reads SVGAGI (reference sequence). The CDR3 protein is CASSYPPGTGPYGYTF. Here the CDR3 DNA reads TGTGCCAGCAGTTACCCGCCGGGGACGGGGCCCTATGGCTACACCTTC.

V gene TRBV28 combines with J gene TRBJ1-6, with no clear D. The germline V gene encodes CDR1 MDHEN and CDR2 SYDVKM. The CDR3 consists of 14 residues. Trimming left V 2 bases short and J 7 bases short, with 9 bases between. The CDR3 nucleotides are TGTGCCAGCAGTTTAGATGGTGGGAATTCACCCCTCCACTTT. Protein product: CASSLDGGNSPLHF.

The V call is TRBV7-9, the J call TRBJ1-6; 7 bases fit TRBD1. Trimming removed 5 bases from V and 7 bases from J; junction bases left unmatched: 8. Germline V gene sequence: CDR1 SEHNR, CDR2 FQNEAQ (reference sequence). CDR3 length: 15 amino acids. CDR3 residues: CASSPPGTANSPLHF. CDR3 nucleotide sequence: TGTGCCAGCAGCCCCCCCGGGACAGCGAATTCACCCCTCCACTTT.

This clone was picked up one time. This chain uses TRBV24-1 with TRBJ2-5; D is ambiguous. The CDR3 has 15 residues. Germline-derived CDR1 and CDR2 are KGHDR and SFDVKD. The ends were cut back, 3 bases at V and 0 bases at J, with 10 bases in the middle. The CDR3 protein is CATSDTAPYQETQYF. CDR3 nucleotide sequence: TGTGCCACCAGTGATACAGCCCCGTACCAAGAGACCCAGTACTTC.

The gene calls are TRBV19 and TRBJ2-2; 10 bases are a match to TRBD2. J lost 7 bases, V lost 3 bases, and 11 bases had no gene match. Germline V gives CDR1 LNHDA, CDR2 SQIVND (reference sequence). The CDR3 has 17 amino acids. CDR3 sequence (DNA): TGTGCCAGTAGTATCGGTTCAGCGGGGGGGCAAAACGGGGAGCTGTTTTTT. It translates to CASSIGSAGGQNGELFF.